The text below deals with one TCR beta chain. Its antigen remains undetermined. The sample holds no much larger clone one base away, and base qualities are not on file. The cohort consisted of 666 healthy bone marrow donors. At the time of sampling, every cohort member was nominally healthy, though immune exposures that went unrecorded were likely present. The donor tested CMV seropositive and was one of the 289 seropositive cohort members. Every donor gave a peripheral blood sample, and the peripheral blood mononuclear cells from that sample were used for TCR beta sequencing. The Qiagen DNeasy Blood Extraction Kit was used to extract genomic DNA from the blood cell samples. These data come from a study of cytomegalovirus exposure and HLA in healthy donors (dated by TCRdb to 2016 to 2017). At the level of the whole study: An earlier analysis of approximately 640 of the donors reported about 250 Gb of sequence data and some 100 million unique TCR beta sequences from some 180 million T cells. The study aimed to test whether signatures of past pathogen exposure could be identified by cataloging public T cell receptors. Donor age, sex, ethnicity and CMV serostatus were collected together with the repertoire data. Using immunosequencing, the study profiled T cell repertoires from 640 or so subjects and related those repertoires to cytomegalovirus serostatus. An early release that covered fewer than 750 HLA-typed donors contained about 300 gigabases of sequencing data and approximately 85 million unique TCR sequences. Every repertoire in the discovery cohort had been generated on one and the same sequencing platform. About five DR-DQ haplotypes were handled as single units for association and clustering because linkage in the cohort was strong. A later analysis re-analyzed previously published TCR beta repertoires from 666 donors and added high-resolution HLA genotyping to study TCR occurrence patterns. In the later analysis, no new phenotypic data were used to find candidate immune exposures; instead, reliance was placed on TCR beta sequences and their occurrence across donors. Of the roughly 400 genotyped donors, approximately 83% fell in the genetic ancestry cluster associated with self-reported Caucasian donors. HLA typing included class I and class II loci at four-digit resolution. On average, 235,054 unique TCR beta nucleotide sequences were sequenced per donor among 398 genotyped donors of the cohort, with about 19% of those sequences being non-productive. To predict cytomegalovirus infection status, the study combined high-throughput TCR immunosequencing, statistical association of individual TCRs with disease status, and machine learning. In a later genetic analysis, genome-wide SNP genotypes for about three fifths of the 666 donors were used, and that subset was treated as a discovery cohort. A separate validation cohort of some 130 different subjects was used in addition to the 666-subject first cohort. To decide whether each TCR beta V gene segment behaved as functional or pseudogenic, an earlier analysis of approximately 590 of the donors relied on high-throughput TCR beta sequencing. Typing coverage varied by locus: roughly 620-640 donors for A, B, C, DRB1 and DQB1; under 550 for DQA1; about 600 for DPA1; 450 to 480 for DPB1.

Broad study findings and their caveats: In a later analysis, most CMV-associated TCR beta chains were found to appear HLA-restricted, with HLA associations seemingly driven largely by CMV exposure. The earlier analysis of nearly 600 of the donors excluded roughly 17 rarely observed V segments, including chromosome 9 orphons, because counts were too low. Most TCR sequences were observed very rarely across donors, whereas some public TCRs were present in many individuals. A later analysis found that TCR association rates varied across HLA loci, with DRB1 alleles showing the most associated TCRs and HLA-C alleles the fewest. In a later analysis, HLA-associated TCR beta chains were found to be more clonally expanded and to have lower generation probabilities than equally common non-associated chains. A further reported finding was that TCR beta sequences accurately predicted the HLA-A and HLA-B alleles for most subjects in the first cohort. In an earlier analysis of a few hundred of the donors, most TCR beta V segments were observed in productive rearrangements about 90% or about 30% of the time, broadly matching IMGT annotations. In the study, approximately 160 TCR beta chains were listed as associated with cytomegalovirus. Compared with the approximately 670-donor mean, donors in an Asian-associated ancestry cluster had fewer N-insertions in productive TCRs, according to a later genetic analysis. A group of highly shared sequence variants was considered likely to be a technical artifact of the sequencing pipeline. Sequencing depth was assumed to be roughly uniform across donors in the presence/absence analyses, though that assumption may not hold. Three of the identified cytomegalovirus-associated TCR beta chains were confirmed in vitro to be specific for cytomegalovirus antigens. Because some donors lacked HLA typing at each locus, the association tests relied only on the typed subset. The classifier was reported to diagnose cytomegalovirus status with high specificity and sensitivity in both the original and validation cohorts. In a later genetic analysis, a missense DCLRE1C variant was associated with V-gene and J-gene trimming of TCR beta chains, and the association was replicated in an independent cohort. In a later analysis, several top co-occurrence clusters were reported to appear linked to parvovirus B19, influenza, CMV and Epstein-Barr virus. Correlated functional status among segregating V segments might be attributable to linkage disequilibrium, but an unknown experimental factor could not be ruled out. The only immune exposure information available for the cohort was CMV serostatus. Specific HLA alleles were associated with 18,000 or so TCR beta sequences at a false discovery rate of 0.05 in a later analysis. When HLA alleles, especially DR and DQ, strongly co-occurred, attributing TCR associations to individual alleles was difficult. Some IMGT-functional V segments, including TRBV6-2 and TRBV6-3, could not be distinguished by the 87-base-pair reads and were therefore excluded. This cohort had only TCR beta chains sequenced, and the lack of alpha or paired-chain data limited which features could be detected. According to the authors, the approach could potentially be generalized to other disease states and immunological phenotypes.

The cysteine opens and the phenylalanine closes a CDR3 of 14 amino acids. The kept DNA is CDR3 alone, 42 bases in frame from the first base. At the junction V is shortened by 3 bases and J by 7 bases; bases outside the gene matches: 4. CDR1 and CDR2, looked up from the germline V gene, are SGHTA and FQGTGA. Library method: the immunoSEQ multiplex PCR assay. The multiplex PCR relied on a mix of 60 forward primers for TCR Vbeta segments and 13 reverse primers for TCR Jbeta segments. A multiplex PCR assay on genomic DNA amplified the CDR3 region of rearranged TCR beta genes. Amplified TCR beta libraries were sequenced as 87-base-pair reads on the Illumina HiSeq System. Turning to the authors' computational methods: In a later analysis, about 80 million unique TCR beta chains were counted across the 690 or so repertoires, and roughly 9.9 million of these chains were shared by at least two donors. To remove PCR and sequencing errors, raw reads were error-corrected and collapsed into unique sequences using a nearest-neighbor algorithm that merged closely related sequences. V, D and J gene segments were assigned by aligning CDR3 sequences to IMGT reference sequences. For a sequence to be retained, a match of at least six nucleotides was required to both a V gene segment and a J gene segment. Rearrangements were called productive when the CDR3 lacked stop codons and stayed in frame with V and J; all others were non-productive. CDR3 was defined according to IMGT convention as the region running from the second conserved V-encoded cysteine to the conserved J-encoded phenylalanine. In an earlier analysis of more than 550 of the donors, sequences lacking an unambiguous match to a single V gene segment were excluded. In an earlier analysis of almost 600 of the donors, a V segment was called functional when productive rearrangements were above 56.7%, and segregating when the standard deviation between donors exceeded 5%. A statistical classification framework was developed to diagnose cytomegalovirus status using the catalog of TCR beta chain sequences. A later analysis assigned V and J genes by comparing TCR nucleotide sequences with IMGT/GENE-DB human TR gene sequences. The TCRdist pipeline was used in a later analysis to assign CDR3 sequences and most-parsimonious VDJ recombination scenarios. A later analysis defined each TCR beta chain by its CDR3 amino acid sequence plus V-gene family, and excluded reads lacking a unique V-gene family. A later analysis removed several hundred highly shared, low-generation-probability nucleotide sequences to deal with suspected cross-contamination and a sequencing artifact. In a later analysis, a clonal expansion index for each public chain was calculated from normalized within-repertoire ranks of inferred template counts. A later analysis computed generation probabilities with a VDJ recombination model fitted to out-of-frame rearrangements, and checked the results against IGoR. In a later analysis, TCR-TCR, TCR-HLA and TCR-CMV co-occurrence was scored with hypergeometric tests, and a repertoire-size bias correction was applied to TCR pairs. False discovery rates were estimated in a later analysis by permuting HLA or CMV assignments 20 times. In a later analysis, co-occurring TCRs were grouped using DBSCAN, with TCRdist sequence similarity added in when clustering inside HLA-allele-positive subsets. For co-occurrence clustering, repertoires with fewer than 30,000 or more than 120,000 public chains were excluded, along with 5 or 6 repertoires with anomalous nucleotide sharing. TCRdb retrieved this table from immuneACCESS and kept in-frame rearrangements only. Not all clones are present; in checked studies, unresolved V genes account for under half, and no reason is known for the remainder. V and J calls and clone size are copied from that table; D and trimming were computed from the DNA. This sample comprises approximately 190,000 clones, 75% to 90% of them detected only once. 2.6% of the sample is held by the ten biggest clonotypes.

The V and J segments used are TRBV7-3 and TRBJ2-2; 8 bases in the middle match TRBD1. This clonotype was obtained from a woman aged 50 to 60 in good health and CMV-seropositive. Sequencing used PBMCs. For the CDR3, the sequence is CASSFQGAGGELFF. The sequenced DNA is TGTGCCAGCAGCTTTCAGGGGGCTGGCGGGGAGCTGTTTTTT. With the rest looked up from the reference TRBV7-3 and TRBJ2-2 genes rather than sequenced, the full variable domain is GAGVSQTPSNKVTEKGKYVELRCDPISGHTALYWYRQSLGQGPEFLIYFQGTGAADDSGLPNDRFFAVRPEGSVSTLKIQRTERGDSAVYLCASSFQGAGGELFFGEGSRLTVL.